Listed here is a single TCR beta chain. The target of this receptor is not known. A read error is possible here, since a much larger clone lies one base away. Library method: 5' RACE. Data came from an Illumina HiSeq 2500. The second PCR ran for roughly 7 to 11 cycles and used a J-beta primer mix along with a sample-barcoded 5' primer. A template-switch 5' adaptor carrying 12 random nucleotides introduced a unique molecular identifier onto each TCR beta cDNA molecule. At least 2.5 million CDR3-containing paired-end reads were obtained from each sample. The Mint cDNA synthesis kit, primed by a TRBC-specific oligonucleotide, was used to synthesize first-strand cDNA from all RNA. After uracil-DNA glycosylase treatment, a first 18-cycle PCR used universal primers M1SS and BC2_uni_R on all cDNA. Turning to the authors' computational methods: Each sample was normalized by randomly selecting 1 million high-quality reads, each carrying a distinct molecular identifier. Instead of being binned into consensus sequences, reads that shared molecular identifiers were thrown out. CDR3 identification, clonotype clustering and error correction used MiTCR with a Q25 quality threshold and the strictest error-elimination algorithm. A nonparametric unseen species model using Euler transformation provided a lower-bound estimate of total TCR beta diversity. TCRdb itself trimmed the public reads at Q25 with fastp, ran MiXCR and retained productive beta chains. Entries that share a CDR3 protein sequence are merged under the most common genes and DNA. The V and J calls and clone size are TCRdb's, not the authors'. This sample has hundreds of thousands of distinct CDR3 sequences in its table, and around 21% of those were observed once. Clones ranked in the top ten supply roughly 3.6% of the sample.

V loses 3 bases, J loses 4 bases, and the germline ends lie 12 bases apart. Inclusive of the bounding cysteine and phenylalanine, the CDR3 is 14 residues long. CDR3 DNA is the only sequence kept; it has 42 bases, read in frame from the first base. Taken from the germline V gene, the CDR1 and CDR2 loops are ENHRY and SYGVKD. The donors were some 36 Caucasian individuals from Russia, aged roughly 6 to 100 years, who were systemically healthy. Ten milliliters of peripheral blood were drawn from each donor into EDTA-treated Vacutainer tubes. Ficoll-Paque density-gradient centrifugation was used to isolate PBMCs, with at least 6 million per sample. Trizol reagent was used to extract total RNA from PBMCs, with at least 6 micrograms per sample. For every donor, flow cytometry on a PBMC aliquot measured the percentage of naive CD45RAhigh/CD27high T cells. The sample is drawn from a study of blood T cells in healthy people across ages (dated by TCRdb to 2015 to 2017). Study-wide context: Template switching captured roughly one uniquely barcoded TCR beta cDNA molecule per two T cells in model experiments. To avoid experimental bias, donors of different ages were randomly spread across the sequencing lanes. The donors were split into four age groups: young (average about 15 years), middle-aged (more than 35), aged (about 62) and long-lived (under 90). The study analyzed two additional independent replicas of 1 million unique cDNA reads from the same blood draw for two donors, one aged 18 to 30 and one aged 80 or older. The study measured age-related changes in TCR beta repertoire diversity using deep sequencing normalized with unique cDNA molecular identifiers.

Summary of the overall study and its limitations: The percentage of naive T cells measured by flow cytometry correlated strongly with observed TCR beta diversity. As age increased, observed TCR beta diversity per million T cells dropped in a roughly linear way, and a significant reduction was already evident by age 40. Estimates of total diversity based on one million sequenced T cells were regarded as lower bounds and as underestimates. Because profiling used bulk unsorted PBMCs, naive and antigen-experienced compartments could not be compared conclusively. Compared with the aged group, the long-lived group had more naive CD4+ T cells, fewer expanded clones and increased TCR diversity, suggesting age selection. Because the CMV infection status of the donors was unknown, age-related changes in expanded clonotypes may potentially have been confounded.

In this chain, TRBV10-3 is recombined with TRBJ2-5; the D gene cannot be named for sure. This TCR was sampled from a man between 65 and 80 years old in good health. Sequencing was done on a sample of blood. Here the CDR3 is given as CAISDWVLVETQYF. Read as DNA, the sequence is TGTGCCATCAGTGATTGGGTGTTAGTAGAGACCCAGTACTTC.